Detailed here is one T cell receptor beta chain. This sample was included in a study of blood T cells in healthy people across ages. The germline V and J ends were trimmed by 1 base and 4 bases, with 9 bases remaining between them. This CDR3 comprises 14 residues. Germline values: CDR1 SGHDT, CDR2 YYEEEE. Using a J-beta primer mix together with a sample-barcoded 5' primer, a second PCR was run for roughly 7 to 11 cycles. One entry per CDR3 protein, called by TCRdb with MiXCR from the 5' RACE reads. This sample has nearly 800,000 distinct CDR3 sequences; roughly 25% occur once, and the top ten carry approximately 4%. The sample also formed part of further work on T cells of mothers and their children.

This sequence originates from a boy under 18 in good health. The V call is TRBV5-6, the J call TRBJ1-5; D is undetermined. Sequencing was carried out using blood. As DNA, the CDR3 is TGTGCCAGCAGCTTGTCAGACCCAAATCAGCCCCAGCATTTT. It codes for CASSLSDPNQPQHF.